This T cell receptor (beta chain) was recovered during a study of PD-1 blockade in classical Hodgkin lymphoma. The protocol was immunoSEQ multiplex PCR, while the TCRdb copy is restricted to in-frame clones and leaves out a portion. This sample carries more than 13,000 clones, around nine tenths of them seen once, and the ten largest clones take less than 20%. Study observations and caveats: Significantly greater TCR diversity emerged by C4D1 in CD4+ cells but not CD8+ cells. Newly diagnosed patients had baseline TCR diversity that was reportedly lower than that of healthy donors.

Worth noting for this clone: What it binds is unknown.

Documented time point: cycle 4 day 1 (C4D1), after more than 5 weeks of nivolumab. Patients all relapsed after autologous stem cell transplantation, and there was variation in brentuximab vedotin exposure. Magnetic negative selection of thawed PBMCs yielded the CD8+ T cells. The best responses consisted of complete response, partial response or progressive disease. The sequence was collected from a human donor with classical Hodgkin lymphoma. Sequencing was performed on CD8+ T cells from blood, taken before the fourth cycle of nivolumab.

DNA for the CDR3: TGTGCCAGCAGCTTTGGGACAGGGGACGGCTCTGGAAACACCATATATTTT. Its translation is CASSFGTGDGSGNTIYF. This chain links TRBV13 with TRBJ1-3, with TRBD1 identical over 10 bases. V lost 3 bases and J lost 0; bases outside the gene matches: 5. The V gene's germline CDR1 is PRHDT and CDR2 FYEKMQ (reference sequence). This CDR3 spans 17 amino acids.